This passage covers 6 T cell receptor beta chains from one sample sequenced in a study of regulatory T cells in long-lasting Graves disease. CDR3-region Arm-PCR and iRepertoire HTBI primers produced the TCR beta libraries. Each CDR3 protein gets one entry after TCRdb re-called the multiplex PCR reads with MiXCR. Among around 450,000 distinct CDR3 sequences, 16% were seen once, and the ten largest hold 12%. Time point noted: newly diagnosed GD, antithyroid drugs for less than 3 months. PBMC-extracted RNA yielded the TCR library. The same data also went into a second study, on T cells in Graves' hyperthyroidism and ophthalmopathy.

The material was peripheral blood mononuclear cells (PBMCs), obtained at new diagnosis, from a patient treated with antithyroid drugs. The receptors originated from a man in his forties with Graves disease.

Many counts were recorded for this clonotype. The V call is TRBV27, the J call TRBJ1-6, with D hard to call. Per the germline V gene, CDR1 is MNHEY and CDR2 is SMNVEV (reference sequence). Trimming shortened V by 6 bases and J by 5 bases, and 17 bases separated the two germline ends. The CDR3 sequence is 16 residues long. For the CDR3, the DNA is TGTGCCAGCAGGAGAGCGGACGGAACTAATAATTCACCCCTCCACTTT. This translates into CASRRADGTNNSPLHF.

This clonotype has ten or more counts. This rearrangement joins TRBV20-1 to TRBJ2-1, with a tentative D call TRBD1 (6 bases). There are 16 residues in the CDR3. In germline, CDR1 is DFQATT, CDR2 SNEGSKA (reference sequence). The DNA for the CDR3 is TGCAGCACTATAATAAGAAGGGGGAGCTCCTACAATGAGCAGTTCTTC. Amino acids: CSTIIRRGSSYNEQFF.

The J gene is TRBJ1-6, the V gene TRBV29-1; 11 bases agree with TRBD1. This CDR3 has 13 amino acids. The germline V gene has CDR1 SQVTM and CDR2 ANQGSEA. Losses at the gene ends were 6 bases for V and 8 bases for J; bases not matched to a gene: 3. In nucleotides, the CDR3 is TGCAGCGTCAAGGGACAGGGGGATTCACCCCTCCACTTT. It is translated as CSVKGQGDSPLHF. Looking up the rest from reference TRBV29-1 and TRBJ1-6 gives the full variable domain: SAVISQKPSRDICQRGTSLTIQCQVDSQVTMMFWYRQQPGQSLTLIATANQGSEATYESGFVIDKFPISRPNLTFSTLTVSNMSPEDSSIYLCSVKGQGDSPLHFGNGTRLTVT.

The chain recombines TRBV5-4 with TRBJ2-1, with D tentatively TRBD1 or TRBD2 (6 bases each). This CDR3 contains 16 residues. Germline values: CDR1 SGHNT, CDR2 YYREEE (reference sequence). The V end was cut by 0 bases, the J end by 5 bases, with 15 bases between. In nucleotides, the CDR3 is TGTGCCAGCAGCTTGGCCACGCCGGGGGCGGACAATGAGCAGTTCTTC. Its protein product is CASSLATPGADNEQFF.

This clonotype occurred many times. The chain combines TRBV5-1 with TRBJ1-4; 8 bases are shared with TRBD1. V shed 3 bases, J shed 1 base, and the junction held 5 bases outside the gene matches. This CDR3 contains 16 residues. Germline assignment: CDR1 SGHRS and CDR2 YFSETQ. CDR3 residues: CASSSDRGETNEKLFF. Here the CDR3 DNA reads TGCGCCAGCAGCTCAGACAGGGGTGAAACTAATGAAAAACTGTTTTTT.

This clonotype occurred many times. The chain couples TRBV29-1 to TRBJ2-7, with D tentatively TRBD2 (6 bases). V lost 4 bases and J 4 bases, leaving 8 bases between the germline ends. The CDR3 runs to 11 residues. The germline CDR1 and CDR2 sequences are SQVTM and ANQGSEA. The CDR3: CSVAGTYEQYF. CDR3 nucleotide sequence: TGCAGCGTTGCAGGGACTTACGAGCAGTACTTC.